This T cell receptor beta chain appears in the sequencing data of a study of spatial heterogeneity in lung cancer. Regarding the study as a whole: The appearance of ubiquitous expanded tumor TCRs in blood was greater at resection than follow-up.

V shed 4 bases, J shed 5 bases, and the junction held 10 bases outside the gene matches. Looked up from germline, CDR1 is DFQATT and CDR2 is SNEGSKA (reference sequence). The CDR3 contains 15 residues. Stated time point: sample taken at primary tumor resection. The input material, whole RNA from tumor, nontumor lung or frozen PBMC, was sequenced unsorted. TCRdb analysed the 5' RACE reads with MiXCR anew, one entry per CDR3 protein. The sample holds about 90,000 distinct CDR3 sequences; over 8.5% are singletons and the top ten take 6.9%. This clonotype has a handful of counts. Antigen unknown. Sequencing was performed on PBMCs, taken at surgery. The receptor's source is a male donor with early-stage non-small cell lung cancer. The rearrangement joins TRBV20-1 to TRBJ1-1; 10 nucleotides line up with TRBD1. The CDR3, as DNA: TGCAGTGCTACCCCCAGACAGGGGGCCAGGACTGAAGCTTTCTTT. Amino acids: CSATPRQGARTEAFF.